The 27 T cell receptor beta chains in this list originate from one sample, sequenced in a study of blood T cell repertoires in COVID-19. Measured with immunoSEQ multiplex PCR; TCRdb has only the in-frame clones, and not every one. The data contain over 100,000 clones, roughly 88% of them singletons. Sequencing input: peripheral blood. The receptor set was obtained from a man aged 35 to 55 with acute or convalescent COVID-19.

Concerning this clone: Other nucleotide sequences from this sample produce the same CDR3. In nucleotides, the CDR3 is TGCGCCAGCAGCTTGGACGGGGGAGGCACTGAAGCTTTCTTT. Protein product: CASSLDGGGTEAFF. The rearrangement uses TRBV5-1 and TRBJ1-1; D is perhaps TRBD1 (5 bases). Trimming pared 0 bases from V and 4 bases from J, leaving 10 bases between. The CDR3 is 14 amino acids. Germline lookup yields CDR1 SGHRS and CDR2 YFSETQ.

J is TRBJ1-6 and V is TRBV6-5, with 9 bases that match TRBD1. Germline V gene sequence: CDR1 MNHEY, CDR2 SVGAGI. J gave up 5 bases and V 2 bases, and 4 bases lay outside the gene matches. The CDR3 sequence is 16 residues long. The CDR3 protein is CASSYVWDRDNSPLHF. The CDR3, as DNA: TGTGCCAGCAGTTACGTCTGGGACAGGGATAATTCACCCCTCCACTTT.

This clone occurred a few times. The rearrangement links TRBV9 to TRBJ2-3; D may be TRBD2 (7 bases). The V end lost 0 bases, the J end lost 2 bases, and 16 bases lay between the germline ends. Germline values: CDR1 SGDLS, CDR2 YYNGEE. The CDR3 runs to 17 residues. CDR3 nucleotide sequence: TGTGCCAGCAGCGTAGATCCCGGAGGGGGGGACACAGATACGCAGTATTTT. Its translation: CASSVDPGGGDTDTQYF.

The chain couples TRBV2 to TRBJ1-2; D gene unclear. Germline lookup yields CDR1 SNHLY and CDR2 FYNNEI. The CDR3 runs 12 residues. V was trimmed by 1 base and J by 6 bases, leaving 6 bases between them. The CDR3 nucleotides are TGTGCCAGCAGTGAAGTGCGGGATGGCTACACCTTC. This gives the protein CASSEVRDGYTF.

This clone was counted between two and nine times. This chain joins TRBV29-1 and TRBJ2-7; TRBD1 is a possible D gene (5 bases). Germline CDR1 SQVTM, CDR2 ANQGSEA. The CDR3 length is 12 residues. Between the trimmed V and J ends, which lost 4 bases and 3 bases, there was a span of 10 bases. This chain's CDR3 is CSVGRQNYEQYF. The CDR3 nucleotides read TGCAGCGTTGGTAGACAGAACTACGAGCAGTACTTC.

The chain uses TRBV7-9 and TRBJ1-2; maybe TRBD1 (6 bases). Germline CDR1 is SEHNR and CDR2 is FQNEAQ (reference sequence). The CDR3 is 13 residues long. Trimming pared 7 bases from V and 5 bases from J, leaving 14 bases between. The CDR3 bases are TGTGCCAGCACTCCATCAGGGGAATATGGCTACACCTTC. Its protein is CASTPSGEYGYTF.

This clone was counted between two and nine times. The gene calls are TRBV30 and TRBJ1-4, with TRBD1 matching over 7 bases. Germline CDR1 reads GTSNPN; CDR2 reads SVGIG (reference sequence). Losses at the gene ends were 3 bases for V and 6 bases for J; bases not matched to a gene: 7. The CDR3 consists of 14 residues. CDR3 region: CAWRPRGKDEKLFF. For the CDR3, the DNA is TGTGCCTGGAGACCCAGGGGGAAGGATGAAAAACTGTTTTTT.

This rearrangement joins TRBV15 to TRBJ1-2; possible D gene TRBD1, 5 bases. Germline V gives CDR1 LNHNV, CDR2 YYDKDF (reference sequence). The ends were cut back, 0 bases at V and 1 base at J, with 12 bases in the middle. The CDR3 contains 16 residues. CDR3 protein: CATSRDLSQGNYGYTF. CDR3 sequence (DNA): TGTGCCACCAGCAGAGATCTTAGCCAGGGTAACTATGGCTACACCTTC.

This clone has only a few counts. The chain is built from TRBV5-6 and TRBJ1-6; TRBD1 agrees at 7 bases. CDR1 and CDR2 (germline): SGHDT, YYEEEE. CDR3 length: 13 amino acids. Trimming at V came to 4 bases and at J to 9 bases, leaving 4 bases not matched to a gene. The CDR3 protein is CASSLEGASPLHF. The CDR3 nucleotides read TGTGCCAGCAGCCTGGAGGGGGCTTCACCCCTCCACTTT.

J is TRBJ1-5 and V is TRBV30; a possible D gene is TRBD1 (6 bases). The germline CDR1 and CDR2 sequences are GTSNPN and SVGIG (reference sequence). Trimming stripped 3 bases from V and 2 bases from J, with 8 bases between. CDR3 length: 13 amino acids. Here the CDR3 reads CAWRDSGNQPQHF. The CDR3 nucleotides are TGTGCCTGGAGGGACAGTGGCAATCAGCCCCAGCATTTT.

The V and J genes are TRBV3-1 (or the pseudogene TRBV3-2) and TRBJ1-1; tentative D call: TRBD1 (6 bases). V was pared by 7 bases and J by 5 bases, with 23 bases between. The germline CDR1 and CDR2 sequences are LGHDT and YNNKEL (reference sequence). This CDR3 comprises 16 residues. The CDR3 loop reads CASTPTGGSRRTEAFF. The CDR3 DNA reads as TGTGCCAGCACCCCCACGGGGGGCTCTCGGAGGACTGAAGCTTTCTTT.

The CDR3 protein is CASSHGTASNQPQHF. The CDR3 DNA reads TGCGCCAGCAGCCACGGGACAGCTAGCAATCAGCCCCAGCATTTT. The V gene is TRBV5-1, the J gene TRBJ1-5; 7 nucleotides line up with TRBD1. Looked up from germline, CDR1 is SGHRS and CDR2 is YFSETQ. V lost 4 bases to trimming and J lost 0 bases; unmatched junction nucleotides: 4. The CDR3 contains 15 residues.

The V call is TRBV6-2 or TRBV6-3, the J call TRBJ1-1; TRBD1 might be the D (5 bases). From germline, CDR1 is MNHEY and CDR2 SVGEGT. There are 12 residues in the CDR3. Trimming took 5 bases from V and 8 from J, leaving 12 bases between them. CDR3 in amino acids: CASSERDGEAFF. In nucleotides, the CDR3 is TGTGCCAGCAGTGAGCGGGACGGGGAAGCTTTCTTT.

The chain employs TRBV14 and TRBJ2-7; the match to TRBD1 covers 11 bases. CDR1 SGHDN and CDR2 FVKESK come from the germline V gene. J gave up 6 bases and V 6 bases, and 10 bases lay outside the gene matches. The CDR3 totals 15 residues. The CDR3 sequence: CASRRQSGTGGEQYF. In DNA, the CDR3 is TGTGCCAGCAGACGACAGTCTGGGACAGGGGGCGAGCAGTACTTC.

The CDR3 loop is CATSVRQRQETQYF. CDR3 sequence (DNA): TGTGCCACCAGCGTCCGACAGAGGCAGGAGACCCAGTACTTC. The chain links TRBV15 to TRBJ2-5; a weak D match, TRBD1 (5 bases). There are 14 residues in the CDR3. V lost 5 bases to trimming and J lost 5 bases, with 15 bases between them. CDR1 is LNHNV and CDR2 is YYDKDF in the germline V gene (reference sequence).

This clone has just a few counts. V and J are TRBV18 and TRBJ1-2, with a weak D call TRBD1 (5 bases). CDR1 is KGHSH and CDR2 is LQKENI in the germline V gene. This CDR3 is built from 14 residues. V lost 6 bases, J lost 0 bases, and 11 bases lay in between. The chain's CDR3 is CASSQGYANYGYTF. The CDR3, as DNA: TGTGCCAGCTCCCAGGGTTATGCTAACTATGGCTACACCTTC.

This clone has a single count. V and J are TRBV5-1 and TRBJ2-3; weak D call: TRBD1 (6 bases). In germline, CDR1 is SGHRS, CDR2 YFSETQ. V gave up 4 bases and J gave up 0 bases, with 15 bases separating them. The CDR3 extends over 16 amino acids. The CDR3 DNA follows: TGCGCCAGCAGCAGCGACGGACAGATTAGCACAGATACGCAGTATTTT. This translates into CASSSDGQISTDTQYF.

V and J are TRBV27 and TRBJ1-5; tentative D call: TRBD1 (6 bases). The CDR3 length is 14 residues. The germline V and J ends were trimmed by 6 bases and 3 bases, with 12 bases remaining between them. The germline V gene has CDR1 MNHEY and CDR2 SMNVEV (reference sequence). The CDR3 bases are TGTGCCAGCAGCCCCGGGGGGCCCAATCAGCCCCAGCATTTT. The encoded protein is CASSPGGPNQPQHF.

This clone was counted once. This chain joins TRBV7-2 and TRBJ1-1; 8 nucleotides align to TRBD1. After removal of 6 bases from V and 6 bases from J, the junction contained 6 bases not matched to a gene. Germline CDR1 is SGHTA and CDR2 is FQGNSA. CDR3 length: 13 residues. The CDR3 spells CASRPGTGAEAFF. DNA for the CDR3: TGTGCCAGCAGGCCCGGGACAGGCGCTGAAGCTTTCTTT.

V gene TRBV24-1 combines with J gene TRBJ1-1; possible D gene TRBD1, 5 bases. V lost 4 bases and J lost 8, with 13 bases in between. The CDR3 has 13 residues. Germline CDR1 KGHDR, CDR2 SFDVKD. As DNA, the CDR3 is TGTGCCACCAGTGACTCAGGGTTGTCGGAAGCTTTCTTT. Its protein is CATSDSGLSEAFF.

This clone is a singleton in its sample. This chain links TRBV2 with TRBJ2-1, with 7 positions matching TRBD2. The CDR3 is 14 residues long. Germline V gene lookup returns CDR1 SNHLY and CDR2 FYNNEI. The J segment lost 6 bases and the V segment lost 6 bases, leaving 8 bases of the junction unmatched. The CDR3 is CASRYRRTSNEQFF. The DNA for the CDR3 is TGTGCCAGCAGGTACAGAAGGACTAGCAATGAGCAGTTCTTC.

This chain links TRBV18 with TRBJ1-3; D is uncertain. The CDR3 covers 16 residues. CDR1 is KGHSH, CDR2 LQKENI, per germline. Between the trimmed V and J ends, which lost 1 base and 0 bases, there was a span of 10 bases. The CDR3 region has the DNA TGTGCCAGCTCACCACGCCGCACCAGCTCTGGAAACACCATATATTTT. Encoded protein: CASSPRRTSSGNTIYF.

CDR3 loop: CASSRQRQGNSPLHF. The DNA of the CDR3 is TGTGCCAGCAGTCGACAAAGACAGGGAAATTCACCCCTCCACTTT. The rearrangement uses TRBV9 and TRBJ1-6; the match to TRBD1 covers 7 bases. Germline CDR1 and CDR2: SGDLS and YYNGEE. The CDR3 length is 15 residues. The V gene end was trimmed by 5 bases and the J gene end by 7 bases; junction bases not matched to a gene: 9. The whole variable domain, remainder taken from reference TRBV9 and TRBJ1-6, is DSGVTQTPKHLITATGQRVTLRCSPRSGDLSVYWYQQSLDQGLQFLIQYYNGEERAKGNILERFSAQQFPDLHSELNLSSLELGDSALYFCASSRQRQGNSPLHFGNGTRLTVT.

Regarding this clone: In the same sample, other DNA sequences code for this CDR3. The V and J genes are TRBV19 and TRBJ1-5; the D gene is possibly TRBD1 (5 bases). CDR3 size: 14 residues. The germline V and J ends were trimmed by 2 bases and 0 bases, with 5 bases remaining between them. Germline loops: CDR1 LNHDA, CDR2 SQIVND (reference sequence). CDR3 sequence: CASSIQGSNQPQHF. CDR3 nucleotide sequence: TGTGCCAGTAGTATACAGGGTAGCAATCAGCCCCAGCATTTT.

This clone was counted once. V is TRBV5-6 and J is TRBJ2-3, with 8 bases fitting TRBD1. V was pared by 0 bases and J by 1 base, with 1 base of the junction left unmatched. Germline assignment: CDR1 SGHDT and CDR2 YYEEEE. This CDR3 is 15 amino acids long. CDR3 amino acids: CASSLEGQGTDTQYF. DNA for the CDR3: TGTGCCAGCAGCTTGGAGGGACAGGGCACAGATACGCAGTATTTT.

In its sample, this clone was seen once. The chain uses TRBV5-4 and TRBJ2-7; TRBD1 aligns across 8 bases. Germline V CDR1 and CDR2: SGHNT, YYREEE (reference sequence). V was pared by 4 bases and J by 2 bases, with 5 bases of the junction left unmatched. CDR3 length: 14 residues. In DNA form, the CDR3 reads TGTGCCAGCAGCACCCCGACAGGGGCCTACGAGCAGTACTTC. As protein: CASSTPTGAYEQYF.

The V and J genes are TRBV6-1 and TRBJ1-1; TRBD1 matches at 7 bases. Germline CDR1 MNHNS, CDR2 SASEGT. The CDR3 runs to 13 residues. With 2 bases clipped from V and 5 bases from J, the junction kept 2 bases outside the gene matches. In nucleotides, the CDR3 is TGTGCCAGCAGTGAACAACAGGGGACTGAAGCTTTCTTT. It codes for CASSEQQGTEAFF.